This note documents a single T cell receptor (beta chain) sequence. Its antigen is undetermined. Assay used: immunoSEQ multiplex PCR; TCRdb lists only in-frame clones, some missing. The data contain roughly 700,000 clones, 89% of them singletons. This sample was taken from a study of Ad26.COV2.S vaccination and SARS-CoV-2 variants. The overall study: Intramuscularly, Ad26.COV2.S was given either once or twice, 56 days apart.

Regarding treatment: about 20 received Ad26.COV2.S at low or high dose, single or two shots; about 5 received placebo; per-sample allocation not given. Sample collection was performed on day 63 after the first vaccine or placebo injection. An Ad26 vector expressing Wuhan-strain SARS-CoV-2 spike served as the vaccine. V lost 4 bases and J lost 4; bases outside the gene matches: 5. Germline CDR1 is KGHSH and CDR2 is LQKENI. This CDR3 region has 16 residues. Study observations and caveats: Marked by substantial breadth, spike-specific CD8+ and CD4+ T cell responses were reportedly seen after vaccination. Vaccine recipients showed a spike-specific TCR breadth that was higher than in placebo recipients.

The source material was peripheral blood, sampled in a trial of Ad26.COV2.S vaccine versus placebo. The sequence derives from a person aged 18-65 years who received the Ad26.COV2.S COVID-19 vaccine or a placebo. This chain links TRBV18 with TRBJ2-3; 13 positions match TRBD2. The CDR3 spells CASSLGTSGTSDTQYF. The DNA for the CDR3 is TGTGCCAGCTCACTCGGGACTAGCGGGACTTCAGATACGCAGTATTTT. The whole variable domain, filled in from reference TRBV18 and TRBJ2-3, reads NAGVMQNPRHLVRRRGQEARLRCSPMKGHSHVYWYRQLPEEGLKFMVYLQKENIIDESGMPKERFSAEFPKEGPSILRIQQVVRGDSAAYFCASSLGTSGTSDTQYFGPGTRLTVL.